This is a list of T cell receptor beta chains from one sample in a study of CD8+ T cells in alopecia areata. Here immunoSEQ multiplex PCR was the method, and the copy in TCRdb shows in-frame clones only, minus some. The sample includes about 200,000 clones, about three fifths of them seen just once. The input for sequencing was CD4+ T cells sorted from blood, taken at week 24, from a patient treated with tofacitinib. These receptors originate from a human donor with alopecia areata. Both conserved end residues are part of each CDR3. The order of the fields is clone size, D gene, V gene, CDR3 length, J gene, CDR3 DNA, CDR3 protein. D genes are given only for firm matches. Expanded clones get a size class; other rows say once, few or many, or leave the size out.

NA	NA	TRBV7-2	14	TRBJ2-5	TGTGCCAGCAGCTTACGGTCGAGTCAAGAGACCCAGTACTTC	CASSLRSSQETQYF
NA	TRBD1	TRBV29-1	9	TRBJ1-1	TGCAACCCGGGACAGGGAGCTTTCTTT	CNPGQGAFF
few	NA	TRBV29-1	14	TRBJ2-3	TGCAGCGTGGACAGTGAGGGAGGCACAGATACGCAGTATTTT	CSVDSEGGTDTQYF
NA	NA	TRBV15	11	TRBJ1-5	TGTGCCGGTGGAGGGGGTCAGCCCCAGCATTTT	CAGGGGQPQHF
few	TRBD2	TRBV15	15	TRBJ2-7	TGTGCCACCAGCAGAGATAGCGGGAGCCCCTACGAGCAGTACTTC	CATSRDSGSPYEQYF
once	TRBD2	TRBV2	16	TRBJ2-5	TGTGCCAGCAGTGATGGGACTAGCGGGAGTAGAGAGACCCAGTACTTC	CASSDGTSGSRETQYF
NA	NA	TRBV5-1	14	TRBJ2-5	TGCGCCAGCAGCCACCGGGACAACGAAGAGACCCAGTACTTC	CASSHRDNEETQYF
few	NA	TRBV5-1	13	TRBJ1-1	TGCGCCAGCAGCCCAGAAGGACAGAAAGAAGCTTTCTTT	CASSPEGQKEAFF
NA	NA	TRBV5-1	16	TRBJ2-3	TGCGCCAGCAGCTTTACCCCGGCGACCGCTACAGATACGCAGTATTTT	CASSFTPATATDTQYF
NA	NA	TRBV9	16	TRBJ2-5	TGTGCCAGCAGCCCGAGGAGGGGGCGACAGGAAACGACCCAGTACTTC	CASSPRRGRQETTQYF
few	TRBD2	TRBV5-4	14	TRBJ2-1	TGTGCCAGCAGCTCTGGTGGGAGGGTCGGTGAGCAGTTCTTC	CASSSGGRVGEQFF
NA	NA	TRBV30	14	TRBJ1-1	TGTGCCTGGCATTATGGGGGCTTGAACACTGAAGCTTTCTTT	CAWHYGGLNTEAFF
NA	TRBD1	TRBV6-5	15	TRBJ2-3	TGTGCCAGCAGCCCCTCAGGGGGCGAGTCAGATACGCAGTATTTT	CASSPSGGESDTQYF
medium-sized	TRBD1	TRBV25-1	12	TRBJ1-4	TGTGCCAGCGGGACAGGGTTTGAAAAACTGTTTTTT	CASGTGFEKLFF
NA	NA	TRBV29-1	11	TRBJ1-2	TGCAGCGTGTATATTCTGTATGGCTACACCTTC	CSVYILYGYTF
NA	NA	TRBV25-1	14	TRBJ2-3	TGTGCCAGCAGTCTTGGCCTTAGCACAGATACGCAGTATTTT	CASSLGLSTDTQYF
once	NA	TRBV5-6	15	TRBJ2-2	TGTGCCAGCAGCTTGGTCGGGAGTCGGACCGGGGAGCTGTTTTTT	CASSLVGSRTGELFF
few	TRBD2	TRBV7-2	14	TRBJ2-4	TGTGCCAGCGAGCGGGGTGGGGCCAAAAACATTCAGTACTTC	CASERGGAKNIQYF
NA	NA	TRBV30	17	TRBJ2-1	TGTGCCTGGAATCCGGGACGTCGGCTTCTGGGATACAATGAGCAGTTCTTC	CAWNPGRRLLGYNEQFF
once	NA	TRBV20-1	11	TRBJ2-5	TGCAGTGTTGGGATTATCGAGACCCAGTACTTC	CSVGIIETQYF
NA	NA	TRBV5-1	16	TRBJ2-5	TGCGCCAGCAGCTTGATTGGGGACGGGGCTTTAGAGACCCAGTACTTC	CASSLIGDGALETQYF
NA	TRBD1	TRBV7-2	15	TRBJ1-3	TGTGCCAGCAGCTTAGGGGACAGCTCTGGAAACACCATATATTTT	CASSLGDSSGNTIYF
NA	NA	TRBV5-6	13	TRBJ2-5	TGTGCCAGCAGTCTGGCTGTTAAAGAGACCCAGTACTTC	CASSLAVKETQYF
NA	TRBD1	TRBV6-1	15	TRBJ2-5	TGTGCCAGCAGTGAATTCGGACAGGCTAAAGAGACCCAGTACTTC	CASSEFGQAKETQYF
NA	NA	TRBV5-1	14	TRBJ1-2	TGCGCCAGCAGCTTGGATGATTCAGGCTATGGCTACACCTTC	CASSLDDSGYGYTF
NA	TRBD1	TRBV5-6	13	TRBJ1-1	TGTGCCAGCAGCTTGCGACAGGGCACTGAAGCTTTCTTT	CASSLRQGTEAFF
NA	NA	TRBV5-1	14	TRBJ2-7	TGCGCCAGCAGCTTGGCCGGGCAGCGGAACGAGCAGTACTTC	CASSLAGQRNEQYF
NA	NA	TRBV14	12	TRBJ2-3	TGTGCCAGCAGCCAAGGGGAAGATACGCAGTATTTT	CASSQGEDTQYF
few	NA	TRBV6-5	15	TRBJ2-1	TGTGCCAGCAGTTACTCGGAGCATCCCGGTTATGAGCAGTTCTTC	CASSYSEHPGYEQFF
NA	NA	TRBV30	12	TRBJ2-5	TGTGCCTGGACTGGAAACCAAGAGACCCAGTACTTC	CAWTGNQETQYF
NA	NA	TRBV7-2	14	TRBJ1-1	TGTGCCAGCAGCTTAGGACAGATGAACACTGAAGCTTTCTTT	CASSLGQMNTEAFF
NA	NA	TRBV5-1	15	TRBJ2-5	TGCGCCAGCAGCTTTGGCGGGGCAGCATCCGAGACCCAGTACTTC	CASSFGGAASETQYF
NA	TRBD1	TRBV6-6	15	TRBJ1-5	TGTGCCAGCAGAACGGACAGGGCAGACAATCAGCCCCAGCATTTT	CASRTDRADNQPQHF
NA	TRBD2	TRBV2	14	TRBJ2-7	TGTGCCAGCAGTCGACTAGCGGGAGCCCACGAGCAGTACTTC	CASSRLAGAHEQYF
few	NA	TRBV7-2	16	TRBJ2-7	TGTGCCAGCAGCTTATATCGGGAGTACCTGATTAAAGAGCAGTACTTC	CASSLYREYLIKEQYF
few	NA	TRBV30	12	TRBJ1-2	TGTGCCTGGAGGGACATTCTTCGGGGCTACACCTTC	CAWRDILRGYTF
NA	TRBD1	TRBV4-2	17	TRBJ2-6	TGTGCCAGCAGCCGGGACAGATTCTTCTCTGGGGCCAACGTCCTGACTTTC	CASSRDRFFSGANVLTF
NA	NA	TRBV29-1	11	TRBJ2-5	TGCAGCGTTGTAGTTGGTAGGACCCAGTACTTC	CSVVVGRTQYF
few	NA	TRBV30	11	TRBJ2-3	TGTGCCTGGGGATTCGGCGATACGCAGTATTTT	CAWGFGDTQYF
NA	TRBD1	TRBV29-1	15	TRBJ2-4	TGCAGCGTTGTGCAGGGGGCGCGGTCCAAAAACATTCAGTACTTC	CSVVQGARSKNIQYF
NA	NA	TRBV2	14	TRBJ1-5	TGTGCCAGCAGTACGACAGGAAGCAATCAGCCCCAGCATTTT	CASSTTGSNQPQHF
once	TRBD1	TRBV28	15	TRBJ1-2	TGTGCCAGCAGCTCCGGGACAGGGATCTACTATGGCTACACCTTC	CASSSGTGIYYGYTF
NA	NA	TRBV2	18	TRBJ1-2	TGTGCCAGCAGTGAAACAGAAAACACGGCGTTCCCTAACTATGGCTACACCTTC	CASSETENTAFPNYGYTF
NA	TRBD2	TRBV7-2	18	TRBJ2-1	TGTGCCAGCAGCTTAAGTGACCCGTGGGCGGGGGGCTACAATGAGCAGTTCTTC	CASSLSDPWAGGYNEQFF
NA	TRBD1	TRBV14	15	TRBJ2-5	TGTGCCAGCAGCCAAAGACAGGGGGTTCAAGAGACCCAGTACTTC	CASSQRQGVQETQYF
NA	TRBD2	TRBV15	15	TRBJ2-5	TGTGCCACCAGCAGAGGAACGGGTAGCGGGGAGACCCAGTACTTC	CATSRGTGSGETQYF
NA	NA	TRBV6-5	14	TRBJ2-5	TGTGCCAGCAGTGAAGAGCGATTTCAAGAGACCCAGTACTTC	CASSEERFQETQYF
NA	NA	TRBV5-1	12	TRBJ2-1	TGCGCCAGCAGACCAGCAGGCAATGAGCAGTTCTTC	CASRPAGNEQFF
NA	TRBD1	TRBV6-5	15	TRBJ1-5	TGTGCCAGCAGTGCCGGGACAGGATTGGGTGAGCCCCAGCATTTT	CASSAGTGLGEPQHF
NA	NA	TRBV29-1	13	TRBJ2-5	TGCAGCGTGGAACGAGGGGTAGCTGAGACCCAGTACTTC	CSVERGVAETQYF
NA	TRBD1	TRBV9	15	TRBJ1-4	TGTGCCAGCAGCGTGGACAGGGGAACTAATGAAAAACTGTTTTTT	CASSVDRGTNEKLFF
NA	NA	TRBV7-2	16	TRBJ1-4	TGTGCCAGCAGCCCATGGGACGGAGCGCAAGGGGAAAAACTGTTTTTT	CASSPWDGAQGEKLFF
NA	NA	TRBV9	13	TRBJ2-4	TGTGCCAGCAGCGTAGAAGAATCGAACATTCAGTACTTC	CASSVEESNIQYF